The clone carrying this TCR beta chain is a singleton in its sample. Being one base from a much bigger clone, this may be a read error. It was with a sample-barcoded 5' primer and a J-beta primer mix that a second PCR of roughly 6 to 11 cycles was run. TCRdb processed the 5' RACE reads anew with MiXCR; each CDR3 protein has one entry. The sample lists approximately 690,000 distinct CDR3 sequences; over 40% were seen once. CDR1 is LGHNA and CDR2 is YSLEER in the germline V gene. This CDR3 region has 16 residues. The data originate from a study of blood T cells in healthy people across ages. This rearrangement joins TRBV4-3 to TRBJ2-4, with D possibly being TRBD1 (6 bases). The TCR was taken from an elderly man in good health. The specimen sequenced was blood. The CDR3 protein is CASSTHRELAKTIQYF. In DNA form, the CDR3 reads TGCGCCAGCAGCACCCACAGGGAGCTAGCCAAAACCATTCAGTACTTC.